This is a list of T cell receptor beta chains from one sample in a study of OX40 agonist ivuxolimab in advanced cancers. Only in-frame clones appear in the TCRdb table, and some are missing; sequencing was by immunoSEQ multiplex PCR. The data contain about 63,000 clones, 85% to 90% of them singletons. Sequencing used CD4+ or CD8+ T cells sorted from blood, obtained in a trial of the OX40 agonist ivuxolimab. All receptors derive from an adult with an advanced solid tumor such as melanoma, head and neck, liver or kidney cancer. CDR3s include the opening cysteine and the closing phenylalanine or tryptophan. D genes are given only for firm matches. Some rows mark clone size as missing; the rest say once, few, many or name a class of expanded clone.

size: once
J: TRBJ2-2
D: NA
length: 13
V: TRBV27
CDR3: CASSSMNTGELFF
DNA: TGTGCCAGCAGTTCCATGAACACCGGGGAGCTGTTTTTT

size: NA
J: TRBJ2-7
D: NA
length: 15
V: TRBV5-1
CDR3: CASSLGTVDTYEQYF
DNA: TGCGCCAGCAGCTTGGGGACAGTTGACACCTACGAGCAGTACTTC

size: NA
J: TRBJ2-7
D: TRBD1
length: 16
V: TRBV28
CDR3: CASSSTSTGGQCEQYF
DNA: TGTGCCAGCAGTTCCACATCGACAGGGGGCCAGTGCGAGCAGTACTTC

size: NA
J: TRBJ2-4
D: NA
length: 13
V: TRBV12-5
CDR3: CASGLEPSGIQYF
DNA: TGTGCTAGTGGTTTGGAACCCTCGGGCATTCAGTACTTC

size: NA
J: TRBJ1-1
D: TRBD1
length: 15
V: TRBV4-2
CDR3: CASTLGQGASTEAFF
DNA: TGTGCCAGCACCCTCGGACAGGGGGCGTCCACTGAAGCTTTCTTT

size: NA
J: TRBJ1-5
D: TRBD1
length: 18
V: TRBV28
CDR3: CASSPEAFGTGGVKPQHF
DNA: TGTGCCAGCAGTCCCGAGGCCTTTGGGACAGGGGGCGTTAAGCCCCAGCATTTT

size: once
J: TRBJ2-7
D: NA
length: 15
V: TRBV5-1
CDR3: CASSAGHSSSYEQYF
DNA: TGCGCCAGCAGCGCGGGACACTCGAGCTCCTACGAGCAGTACTTC

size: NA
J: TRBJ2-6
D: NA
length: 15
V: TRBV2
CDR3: CASSEGGAGANVLTF
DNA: TGTGCCAGCAGTGAAGGAGGGGCTGGGGCCAACGTCCTGACTTTC

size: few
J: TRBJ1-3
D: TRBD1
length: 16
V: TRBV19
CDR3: CASSYPGQHSGNTIYF
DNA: TGTGCCAGTAGTTACCCGGGACAGCACTCTGGAAACACCATATATTTT

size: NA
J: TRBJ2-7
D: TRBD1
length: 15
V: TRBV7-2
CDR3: CASSLTGTASYEQYF
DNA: TGTGCCAGCAGCTTAACCGGGACAGCATCCTACGAGCAGTACTTC

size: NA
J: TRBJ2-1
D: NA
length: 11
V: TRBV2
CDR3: CASHYHNEQFF
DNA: TGTGCCAGTCACTACCACAATGAGCAGTTCTTC

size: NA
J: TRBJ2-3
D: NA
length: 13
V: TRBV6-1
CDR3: CASTWRSTDTQYF
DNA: TGTGCCAGCACCTGGCGTAGCACAGATACGCAGTATTTT

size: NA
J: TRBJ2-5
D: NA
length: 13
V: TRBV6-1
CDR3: CAVLDWIQETQYF
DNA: TGTGCGGTGCTGGACTGGATACAAGAGACCCAGTACTTC

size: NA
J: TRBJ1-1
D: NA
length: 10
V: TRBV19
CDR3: CASGTWEAFF
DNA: TGTGCCAGCGGGACCTGGGAAGCTTTCTTT

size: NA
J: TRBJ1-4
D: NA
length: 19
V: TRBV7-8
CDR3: CASSLAWGEFPATNEKLFF
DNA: TGTGCCAGCAGCTTAGCGTGGGGAGAGTTTCCTGCAACTAATGAAAAACTGTTTTTT

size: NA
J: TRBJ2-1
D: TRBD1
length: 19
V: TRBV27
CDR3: CASRLLPYSGTGSYNEQFF
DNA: TGTGCCAGCAGACTACTCCCCTACTCCGGGACAGGGAGCTACAATGAGCAGTTCTTC

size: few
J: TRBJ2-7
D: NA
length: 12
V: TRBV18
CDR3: CASSKGRLEQYF
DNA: TGTGCCAGCTCAAAAGGGAGGCTCGAGCAGTACTTC

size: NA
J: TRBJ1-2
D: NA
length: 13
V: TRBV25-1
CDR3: CATAGVGDYGYTF
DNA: TGTGCCACCGCAGGGGTTGGAGACTATGGCTACACCTTC

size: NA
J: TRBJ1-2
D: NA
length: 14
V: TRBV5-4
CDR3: CASSSPDGHYGYTF
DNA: TGTGCCAGCAGCTCGCCAGATGGACACTATGGCTACACCTTC

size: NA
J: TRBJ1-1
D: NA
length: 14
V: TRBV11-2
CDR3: CASSLAPMNTEAFF
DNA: TGTGCCAGCAGCTTAGCACCCATGAACACTGAAGCTTTCTTT

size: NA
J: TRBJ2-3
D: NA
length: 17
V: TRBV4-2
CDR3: CASSPHGATARTDTQYF
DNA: TGTGCCAGCAGCCCCCATGGGGCCACGGCTCGCACAGATACGCAGTATTTT

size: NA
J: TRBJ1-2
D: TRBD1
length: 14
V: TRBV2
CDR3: CASRHLRQGGGYTF
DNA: TGTGCCAGCAGACACCTGAGACAGGGAGGCGGCTACACCTTC

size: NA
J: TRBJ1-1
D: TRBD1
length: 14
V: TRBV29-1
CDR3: CSVGGQGWTTEAFF
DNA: TGCAGCGTTGGGGGACAGGGGTGGACCACTGAAGCTTTCTTT

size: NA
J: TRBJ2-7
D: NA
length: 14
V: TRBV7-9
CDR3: CASSSRDSIYEQYF
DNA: TGTGCCAGCAGCTCGCGGGACAGTATCTACGAGCAGTACTTC

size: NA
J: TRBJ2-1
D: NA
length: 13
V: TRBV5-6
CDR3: CASTSGPNNEQFF
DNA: TGTGCCAGCACTAGTGGACCTAACAATGAGCAGTTCTTC

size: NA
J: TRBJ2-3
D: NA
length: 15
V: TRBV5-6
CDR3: CASSPWIGFEDTQYF
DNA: TGTGCCAGCAGCCCCTGGATCGGGTTTGAGGATACGCAGTATTTT